Following are 18 T cell receptor beta chains from one sample sequenced in a study of blood T cell repertoires in COVID-19. TCRdb's copy holds only in-frame clones and misses some; the assay was immunoSEQ multiplex PCR. Found here are more than 200,000 clones, about 88% of them singletons; the top ten hold 2% to 2.5%. The sample was peripheral blood. The receptor source for this set is a woman in her thirties or forties who had recovered from COVID-19.

In nucleotides, the CDR3 is TGTGCCAGCAGCAAGTCGGACAGGGCGGGAATTTCACCCCTCCACTTT. This encodes CASSKSDRAGISPLHF. J is TRBJ1-6 and V is TRBV7-9, with 8 positions matching TRBD1. This CDR3 is built from 16 residues. The germline CDR1 and CDR2 sequences are SEHNR and FQNEAQ (reference sequence). V shed 5 bases and J 9 bases; nucleotides not matched to a gene: 12.

This chain joins TRBV30 and TRBJ2-7, with 7 bases fitting TRBD2. V trimming: 2 bases; J trimming: 6 bases; junction bases outside the gene matches: 7. Germline V gives CDR1 GTSNPN, CDR2 SVGIG (reference sequence). This CDR3 has 13 residues. CDR3 amino acids: CAWSLGAGVEQYF. CDR3 DNA sequence: TGTGCCTGGAGTTTAGGGGCGGGGGTCGAGCAGTACTTC. Supplemented by reference TRBV30 and TRBJ2-7, the full variable domain reads SQTIHQWPATLVQPVGSPLSLECTVEGTSNPNLYWYRQAAGRGLQLLFYSVGIGQISSEVPQNLSASRPQDRQFILSSKKLLLSDSGFYLCAWSLGAGVEQYFGPGTRLTVT.

The V and J genes are TRBV5-6 and TRBJ2-5; 7 nucleotides agree with TRBD2. The CDR3 is 14 residues long. CDR1 is SGHDT, CDR2 YYEEEE, per germline. V lost 0 bases and J lost 5; bases outside the gene matches: 4. CDR3 coding DNA: TGTGCCAGCAGCTTGGGGACTAGGTTGGAGACCCAGTACTTC. Translation gives CASSLGTRLETQYF.

This rearrangement joins TRBV27 to TRBJ1-2; TRBD1 agrees at 8 bases. The V gene's germline CDR1 is MNHEY and CDR2 SMNVEV (reference sequence). This CDR3 region has 15 residues. V shed 2 bases and J 5 bases; nucleotides not matched to a gene: 7. In nucleotides, the CDR3 is TGTGCCAGCAGTTTAGCCGGGACAGGCCTTTATGGCTACACCTTC. Translated: CASSLAGTGLYGYTF.

The CDR3 region has the DNA TGTGCCAGCAGTCCGCAGGGGAGCGAGCAGTACTTC. Its translation: CASSPQGSEQYF. The rearrangement links TRBV7-9 to TRBJ2-7; perhaps TRBD1 as D (6 bases). V was pared by 6 bases and J by 6 bases, with 12 bases between. Germline lookup yields CDR1 SEHNR and CDR2 FQNEAQ (reference sequence). This CDR3 comprises 12 residues.

The chain recombines TRBV2 with TRBJ1-4; perhaps TRBD1 as D (6 bases). Looked up from germline, CDR1 is SNHLY and CDR2 is FYNNEI. The V gene lost 4 bases and the J gene lost 8 bases, with 11 bases spanning the gap. The CDR3 totals 13 residues. The CDR3 sequence: CASSVRGAEKLFF. The CDR3 DNA reads TGTGCCAGCAGTGTTCGGGGGGCAGAAAAACTGTTTTTT. Full variable domain (rest looked up from reference TRBV2 and TRBJ1-4): EPEVTQTPSHQVTQMGQEVILRCVPISNHLYFYWYRQILGQKVEFLVSFYNNEISEKSEIFDDQFSVERPDGSNFTLKIRSTKLEDSAMYFCASSVRGAEKLFFGSGTQLSVL.

This chain uses TRBV7-2 with TRBJ2-5, with 9 positions matching TRBD2. V was clipped by 0 bases and J by 2 bases; unmatched bases: 13. The CDR3 runs 19 residues. Germline CDR1 is SGHTA and CDR2 is FQGNSA. For the CDR3, the DNA is TGTGCCAGCAGCTTAGCGCGTACTACAAAAGCGGGGGGTCAAGAGACCCAGTACTTC. Translation gives CASSLARTTKAGGQETQYF.

The CDR3 DNA is TGTGCCAGCAGCCAAGAAGGTCAGGGAACAGTTACATTCTATGGCTACACCTTC. As protein: CASSQEGQGTVTFYGYTF. The chain joins TRBV4-2 to TRBJ1-2; D is possibly TRBD1 (5 bases). Trimming left V 0 bases short and J 4 bases short, with 21 bases between. Germline values: CDR1 LGHNA, CDR2 YNFKEQ. The CDR3 spans 18 residues.

The rearrangement joins TRBV6-6 to TRBJ2-7; 7 nucleotides match TRBD1. The V gene's germline CDR1 is MNHNY and CDR2 SVGAGI (reference sequence). The CDR3 is 15 amino acids. V shed 0 bases and J 7 bases; nucleotides not matched to a gene: 9. CDR3 protein: CASSYSEGGSGEQYF. The CDR3 DNA reads as TGTGCCAGCAGTTACTCGGAAGGGGGCTCGGGTGAGCAGTACTTC.

This chain connects TRBV18 to TRBJ2-5; possible D gene TRBD1, 5 bases. Germline values: CDR1 KGHSH, CDR2 LQKENI. The CDR3 has 12 residues. The V end was cut by 3 bases, the J end by 4 bases, with 6 bases between. The CDR3 loop reads CASSPQGETQYF. The CDR3 DNA reads TGTGCCAGCTCACCGCAGGGAGAGACCCAGTACTTC.

The sample holds a few counts of this clone. This sequence joins TRBV5-1 and TRBJ2-7; 10 bases line up with TRBD1. Germline-derived CDR1 and CDR2 are SGHRS and YFSETQ. Germline trimming cut 3 bases from V and 3 bases from J; bases unmatched to any gene: 6. The CDR3 spans 15 residues. The CDR3 reads CASSSGQGVYYEQYF. Written as DNA, the CDR3 is TGCGCCAGCAGCTCCGGACAGGGGGTTTACTACGAGCAGTACTTC.

This chain uses TRBV5-1 with TRBJ1-2; D unclear. V dropped 2 bases and J dropped 4 bases, with 15 bases sitting between them. This CDR3 contains 15 residues. Looked up from germline, CDR1 is SGHRS and CDR2 is YFSETQ. Here the CDR3 reads CASSFTEPGGYGYTF. The CDR3 DNA is TGCGCCAGCAGCTTCACTGAACCTGGAGGCTATGGCTACACCTTC.

The chain uses TRBV6-5 and TRBJ2-7; 7 nucleotides agree with TRBD2. J lost 2 bases, V lost 2 bases, and 3 bases had no gene match. CDR1 MNHEY and CDR2 SVGAGI come from the germline V gene. There are 14 residues in the CDR3. Here the CDR3 DNA reads TGTGCCAGCAGTTACGGCGGGAGCCCCTACGAGCAGTACTTC. Amino acids: CASSYGGSPYEQYF.

The chain joins TRBV4-2 to TRBJ2-7; D is unresolved. CDR1 and CDR2 (germline): LGHNA, YNFKEQ. Trimming shortened V by 1 base and J by 4 bases, and 11 bases separated the two germline ends. The CDR3 is 14 residues long. The CDR3 sequence: CASSQGLSFYEQYF. CDR3 in DNA: TGTGCCAGCAGCCAAGGCCTATCATTTTACGAGCAGTACTTC.

The chain combines TRBV4-2 with TRBJ2-2; D remains ambiguous. CDR1 and CDR2 (germline): LGHNA, YNFKEQ. Trimming pared 5 bases from V and 6 bases from J, leaving 7 bases between. This CDR3 spans 12 amino acids. The CDR3 nucleotides are TGTGCCAGCAGCTCGGTCCCCGGGGAGCTGTTTTTT. Protein: CASSSVPGELFF.

The chain links TRBV6-2 or TRBV6-3 to TRBJ1-2; D is undetermined. CDR1 and CDR2 from the germline V gene are MNHEY and SVGEGT. This CDR3 contains 13 residues. Trimming took 2 bases from V and 5 from J, leaving 9 bases between them. CDR3 residues: CASSYEPEYGYTF. CDR3 nucleotides: TGTGCCAGCAGTTACGAACCTGAGTATGGCTACACCTTC.

The chain is built from TRBV25-1 and TRBJ1-6; TRBD1 aligns across 9 bases. V lost 2 bases and J lost 6; bases outside the gene matches: 2. Germline CDR1 and CDR2: MGHDK and SYGVNS. The CDR3 has 15 amino acids. This chain's CDR3 is CASSERTGVNSPLHF. CDR3 coding DNA: TGTGCCAGCAGTGAACGGACAGGGGTTAATTCACCCCTCCACTTT.

The genes are TRBV19 and TRBJ2-7; D is possibly TRBD1 (6 bases). CDR3 size: 13 residues. Germline CDR1 and CDR2: LNHDA and SQIVND (reference sequence). Trimming cost V 4 bases and J 4 bases, with 11 bases left between them. The CDR3 DNA reads TGTGCCAGTAGTACTACAGGGAATTACGAGCAGTACTTC. Translated, it gives CASSTTGNYEQYF.